This TCR beta chain came from a study of blood T cell repertoires in COVID-19. The overall study: There were acute and convalescent COVID-19 samples, and they came from the United States, Italy and Spain.

Profiling relied on immunoSEQ multiplex PCR, and the TCRdb table lists in-frame clones only, not all of them. The sample yields 200,000 to 250,000 clones, approximately 86% seen once. CDR3 length equals 12 residues. CDR1 is DFQATT and CDR2 is SNEGSKA in the germline V gene (reference sequence). Trimming removed 3 bases at V and 3 bases at J, with 8 bases between. Sequencing input: peripheral blood. V usage is TRBV20-1 and J usage is TRBJ1-2; D remains unclear. This clonotype was obtained from a human donor in a cohort sampled during active COVID-19. CDR3 in amino acids: CSASLSDYGYTF. CDR3 in DNA: TGCAGTGCTAGTTTGTCAGACTATGGCTACACCTTC.